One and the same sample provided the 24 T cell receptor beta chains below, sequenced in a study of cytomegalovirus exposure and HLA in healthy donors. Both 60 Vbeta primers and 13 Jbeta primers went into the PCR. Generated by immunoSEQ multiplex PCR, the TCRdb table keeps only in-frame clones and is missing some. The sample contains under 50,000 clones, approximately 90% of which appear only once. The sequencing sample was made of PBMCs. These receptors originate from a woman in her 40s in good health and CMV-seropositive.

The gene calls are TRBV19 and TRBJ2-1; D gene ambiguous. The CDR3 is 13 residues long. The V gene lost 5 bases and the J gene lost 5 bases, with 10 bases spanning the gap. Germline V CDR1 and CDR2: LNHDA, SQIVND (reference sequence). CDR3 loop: CASSPLVDNEQFF. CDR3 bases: TGTGCCAGTAGTCCCCTAGTGGACAATGAGCAGTTCTTC.

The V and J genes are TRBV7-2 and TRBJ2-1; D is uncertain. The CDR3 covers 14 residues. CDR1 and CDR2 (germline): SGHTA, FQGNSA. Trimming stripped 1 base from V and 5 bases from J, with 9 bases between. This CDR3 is CASSLVTANNEQFF. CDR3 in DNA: TGTGCCAGCAGCTTAGTCACCGCGAACAATGAGCAGTTCTTC.

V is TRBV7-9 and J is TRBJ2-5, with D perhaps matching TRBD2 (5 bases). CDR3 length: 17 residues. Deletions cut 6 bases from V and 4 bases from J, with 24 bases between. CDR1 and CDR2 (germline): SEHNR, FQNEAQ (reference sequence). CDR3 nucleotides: TGTGCCAGCAGACCCTCCAGAACTGTGGGAGATCGAGAGACCCAGTACTTC. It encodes CASRPSRTVGDRETQYF.

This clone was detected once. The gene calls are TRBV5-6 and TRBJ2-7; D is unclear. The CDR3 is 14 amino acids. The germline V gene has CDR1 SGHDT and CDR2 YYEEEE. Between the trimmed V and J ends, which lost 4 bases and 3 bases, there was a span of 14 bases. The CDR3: CASSRADGIYEQYF. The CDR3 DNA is TGTGCCAGCAGCCGCGCGGATGGTATCTACGAGCAGTACTTC.

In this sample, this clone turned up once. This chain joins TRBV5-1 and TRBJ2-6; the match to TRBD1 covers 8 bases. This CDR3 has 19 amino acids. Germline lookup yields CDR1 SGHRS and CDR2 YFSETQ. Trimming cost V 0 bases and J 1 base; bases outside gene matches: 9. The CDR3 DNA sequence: TGCGCCAGCAGCTTGGGTCGAGGGACAGGAGTATCTGGGGCCAACGTCCTGACTTTC. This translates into CASSLGRGTGVSGANVLTF. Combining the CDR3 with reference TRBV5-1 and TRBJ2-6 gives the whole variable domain KAGVTQTPRYLIKTRGQQVTLSCSPISGHRSVSWYQQTPGQGLQFLFEYFSETQRNKGNFPGRFSGRQFSNSRSEMNVSTLELGDSALYLCASSLGRGTGVSGANVLTFGAGSRLTVL.

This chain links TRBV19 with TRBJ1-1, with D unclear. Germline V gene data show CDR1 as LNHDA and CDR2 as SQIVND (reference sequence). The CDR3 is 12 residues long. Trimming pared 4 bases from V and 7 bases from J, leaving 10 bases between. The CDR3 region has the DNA TGTGCCAGTAGTAGAGCAGGCGATGAAGCTTTCTTT. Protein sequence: CASSRAGDEAFF.

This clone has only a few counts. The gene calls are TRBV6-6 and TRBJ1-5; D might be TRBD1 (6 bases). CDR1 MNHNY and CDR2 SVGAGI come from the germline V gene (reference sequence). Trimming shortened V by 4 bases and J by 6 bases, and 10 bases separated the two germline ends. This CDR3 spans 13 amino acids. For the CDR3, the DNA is TGTGCCAGCAGTTCAGGGGTTGGTCAGCCCCAGCATTTT. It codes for CASSSGVGQPQHF.

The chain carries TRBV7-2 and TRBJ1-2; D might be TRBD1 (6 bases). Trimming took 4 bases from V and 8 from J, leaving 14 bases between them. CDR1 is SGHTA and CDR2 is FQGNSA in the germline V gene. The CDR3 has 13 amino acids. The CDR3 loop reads CASSSQQGWGYTF. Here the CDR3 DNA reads TGTGCCAGCAGCTCCCAACAGGGTTGGGGCTACACCTTC.

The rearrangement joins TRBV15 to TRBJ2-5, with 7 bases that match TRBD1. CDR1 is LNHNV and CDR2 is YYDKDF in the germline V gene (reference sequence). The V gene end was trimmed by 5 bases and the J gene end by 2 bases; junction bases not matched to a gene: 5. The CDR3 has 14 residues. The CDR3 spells CATSLGQEQETQYF. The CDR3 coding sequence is TGTGCCACCAGCCTCGGACAGGAACAAGAGACCCAGTACTTC.

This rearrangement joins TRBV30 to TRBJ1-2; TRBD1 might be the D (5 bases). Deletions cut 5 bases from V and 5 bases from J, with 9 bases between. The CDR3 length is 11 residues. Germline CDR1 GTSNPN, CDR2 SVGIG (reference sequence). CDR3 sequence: CAWGAAYGYTF. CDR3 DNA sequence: TGTGCCTGGGGGGCGGCTTATGGCTACACCTTC.

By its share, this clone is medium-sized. CDR3 sequence: CASSDGGMNTGELFF. The CDR3 region has the DNA TGTGCCAGCAGTGACGGGGGGATGAACACCGGGGAGCTGTTTTTT. This chain joins TRBV6-4 and TRBJ2-2, with a weak D call TRBD2 (6 bases). The CDR3 spans 15 residues. Between the trimmed V and J ends, which lost 2 bases and 1 base, there was a span of 8 bases. CDR1 MRHNA and CDR2 SNTAGT come from the germline V gene.

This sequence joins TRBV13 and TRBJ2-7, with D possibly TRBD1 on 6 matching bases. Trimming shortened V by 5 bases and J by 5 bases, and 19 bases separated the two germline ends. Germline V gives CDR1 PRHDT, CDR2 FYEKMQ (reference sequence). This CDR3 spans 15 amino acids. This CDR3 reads CASSLRGRGSDEQYF. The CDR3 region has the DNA TGTGCCAGCAGCCTTAGGGGCAGGGGTAGCGACGAGCAGTACTTC.

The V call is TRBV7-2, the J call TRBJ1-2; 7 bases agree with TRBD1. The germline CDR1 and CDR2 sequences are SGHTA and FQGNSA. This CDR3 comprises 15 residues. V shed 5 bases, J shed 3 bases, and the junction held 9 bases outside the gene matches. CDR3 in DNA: TGTGCCAGCAGCGAAAGACAGGGCACCCACTATGGCTACACCTTC. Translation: CASSERQGTHYGYTF. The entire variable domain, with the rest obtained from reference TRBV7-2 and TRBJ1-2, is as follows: GAGVSQSPSNKVTEKGKDVELRCDPISGHTALYWYRQSLGQGLEFLIYFQGNSAPDKSGLPSDRFSAERTGGSVSTLTIQRTQQEDSAVYLCASSERQGTHYGYTFGSGTRLTVV.

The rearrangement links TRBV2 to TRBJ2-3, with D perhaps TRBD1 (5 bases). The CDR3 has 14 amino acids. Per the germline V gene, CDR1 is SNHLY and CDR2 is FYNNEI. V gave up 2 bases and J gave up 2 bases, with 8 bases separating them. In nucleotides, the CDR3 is TGTGCCAGCAGTGAAAAGGGGATCACAGATACGCAGTATTTT. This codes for CASSEKGITDTQYF.

The CDR3, as DNA: TGTGCCAGCAGCTTCACAGCGGGGGGTTGGACCGGGGAGCTGTTTTTT. This gives the protein CASSFTAGGWTGELFF. The chain joins TRBV5-4 to TRBJ2-2; 9 bases agree with TRBD2. The CDR3 consists of 16 residues. Looked up from germline, CDR1 is SGHNT and CDR2 is YYREEE (reference sequence). The V and J ends lost 2 bases and 5 bases, in that order; junction bases with no gene match: 7.

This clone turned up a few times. CDR3 coding DNA: TGTGCCAGCAGCCCCCGGACTAGCGGGACCAGCTCCTACGAGCAGTACTTC. As protein: CASSPRTSGTSSYEQYF. The chain links TRBV9 to TRBJ2-7, with TRBD2 matching 12 bases. Germline V gene sequence: CDR1 SGDLS, CDR2 YYNGEE. Losses at the gene ends were 4 bases for V and 0 bases for J; bases not matched to a gene: 8. The CDR3 is made up of 17 amino acids.

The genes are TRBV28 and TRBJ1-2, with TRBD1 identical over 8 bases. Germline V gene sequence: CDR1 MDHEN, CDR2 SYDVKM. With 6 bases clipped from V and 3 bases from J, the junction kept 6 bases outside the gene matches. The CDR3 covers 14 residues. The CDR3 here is CASRETGGDYGYTF. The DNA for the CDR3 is TGTGCCAGCAGGGAAACAGGGGGTGACTATGGCTACACCTTC.

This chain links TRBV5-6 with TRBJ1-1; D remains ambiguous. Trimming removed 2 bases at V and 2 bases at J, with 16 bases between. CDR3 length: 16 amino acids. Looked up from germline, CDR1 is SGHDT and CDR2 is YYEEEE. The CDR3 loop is CASSFLSSAYNTEAFF. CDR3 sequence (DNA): TGTGCCAGCAGCTTTTTAAGTAGCGCGTATAACACTGAAGCTTTCTTT.

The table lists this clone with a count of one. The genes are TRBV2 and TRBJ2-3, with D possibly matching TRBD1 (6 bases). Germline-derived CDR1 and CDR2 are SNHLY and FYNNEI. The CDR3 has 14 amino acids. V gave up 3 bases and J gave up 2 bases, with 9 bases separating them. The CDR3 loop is CASSDSGATDTQYF. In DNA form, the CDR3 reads TGTGCCAGCAGTGACTCAGGGGCCACAGATACGCAGTATTTT. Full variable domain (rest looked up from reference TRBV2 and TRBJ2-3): EPEVTQTPSHQVTQMGQEVILRCVPISNHLYFYWYRQILGQKVEFLVSFYNNEISEKSEIFDDQFSVERPDGSNFTLKIRSTKLEDSAMYFCASSDSGATDTQYFGPGTRLTVL.

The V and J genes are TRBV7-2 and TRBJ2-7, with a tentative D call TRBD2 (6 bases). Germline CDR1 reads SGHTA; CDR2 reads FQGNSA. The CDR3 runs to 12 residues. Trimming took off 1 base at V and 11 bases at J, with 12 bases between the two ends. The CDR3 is CASSLGSRGKYF. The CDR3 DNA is TGTGCCAGCAGCTTAGGATCTCGCGGGAAGTACTTC.

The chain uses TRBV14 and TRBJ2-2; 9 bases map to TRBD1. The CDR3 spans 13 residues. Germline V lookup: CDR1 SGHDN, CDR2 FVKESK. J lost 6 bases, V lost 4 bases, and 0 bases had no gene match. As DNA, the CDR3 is TGTGCCAGCAGCCGACAGGGGGCCGGGGAGCTGTTTTTT. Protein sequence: CASSRQGAGELFF. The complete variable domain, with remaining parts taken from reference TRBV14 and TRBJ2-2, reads EAGVTQFPSHSVIEKGQTVTLRCDPISGHDNLYWYRRVMGKEIKFLLHFVKESKQDESGMPNNRFLAERTGGTYSTLKVQPAELEDSGVYFCASSRQGAGELFFGEGSRLTVL.

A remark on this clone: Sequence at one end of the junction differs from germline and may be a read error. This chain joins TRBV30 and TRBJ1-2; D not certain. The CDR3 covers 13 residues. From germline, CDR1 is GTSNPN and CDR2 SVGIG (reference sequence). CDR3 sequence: CARSVVAAHGYTF. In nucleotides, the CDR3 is TGTGCCCGGAGTGTAGTGGCAGCGCATGGCTACACCTTC.

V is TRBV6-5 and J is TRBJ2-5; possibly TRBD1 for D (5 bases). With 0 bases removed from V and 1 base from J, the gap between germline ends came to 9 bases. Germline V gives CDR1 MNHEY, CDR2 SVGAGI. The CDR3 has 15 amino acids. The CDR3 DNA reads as TGTGCCAGCAGTTACTCAGGTCAGGGCCAAGAGACCCAGTACTTC. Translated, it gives CASSYSGQGQETQYF.

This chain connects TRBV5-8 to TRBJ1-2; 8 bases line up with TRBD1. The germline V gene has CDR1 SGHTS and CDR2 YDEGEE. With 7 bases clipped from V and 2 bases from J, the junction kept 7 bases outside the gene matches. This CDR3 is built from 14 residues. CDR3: CASYRTGLNYGYTF. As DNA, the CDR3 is TGTGCCAGCTACCGGACAGGGCTCAACTATGGCTACACCTTC.